There are a few counts of the clone carrying this TCR beta chain. As yet, its antigen is unknown. These data belong to a study of cytomegalovirus exposure and HLA in healthy donors. The study, taken as a whole, reports: Productive status was seen about 90% or about 30% of the time for most TCR beta V segments in an earlier analysis.

It was with 60 Vbeta and 13 Jbeta primers that the PCR ran. Assay: immunoSEQ multiplex PCR; the TCRdb copy retains only in-frame clones and omits some. The profile shows 140,000 or so clones, approximately 81% of them singletons. This CDR3 contains 15 residues. V was cut by 1 base and J by 2 bases, with 9 bases left in between. Germline lookup yields CDR1 SEHNR and CDR2 FQNEAQ (reference sequence). The sequence was collected from a boy aged 2 to 10 in good health and CMV-seronegative. V gene TRBV7-9 combines with J gene TRBJ2-1; a possible D gene is TRBD2 (5 bases). Sequenced input: PBMCs. CDR3 coding DNA: TGTGCCAGCAGCTTAGGGGAGACTACCTACAATGAGCAGTTCTTC. This translates into CASSLGETTYNEQFF.